The following is a T cell receptor (beta chain) sequence with its context. Its antigen is undetermined. The germline V gene encodes CDR1 MNHEY and CDR2 SVGAGI. There are 14 residues in the CDR3. V was clipped by 4 bases and J by 4 bases, with 13 bases between them. The sample belongs to a study of T cell responses to AZD1222 COVID-19 vaccine. Study-wide results and limits: Breadth and depth of Spike-specific TCRs rose after two AZD1222 doses. Epitopes outside B.1.351 and B.1.1.7 mutated regions reportedly drew nearly half of spike TCRs. Baseline antibody screening turned up just six or seven seropositive AZD1222 recipients.

Assay: immunoSEQ multiplex PCR; the TCRdb copy retains only in-frame clones and omits some. The sample lists approximately 150,000 clones; 89% were seen once. This chain links TRBV6-5 with TRBJ1-2; D uncertain. This receptor was identified in an adult in good health. The starting material was peripheral blood, obtained on day 0 of AZD1222 vaccination. The CDR3 region has the DNA TGTGCCAGCAGTTCCGGCATGGGGATCTATGGCTACACCTTC. This sequence encodes CASSSGMGIYGYTF.